The entry that follows covers one T cell receptor beta chain sequence. Being one base from a much bigger clone, this may be a read error. TCRdb reprocessed the multiplex PCR reads via MiXCR and lists one record per CDR3 protein. The top ten hold approximately 3.5% of the sample, which has about 220,000 distinct CDR3 sequences, 34% seen once. The record originates from a study of breast tumors, draining lymph nodes, adjacent tissues. From germline, CDR1 is LGHNA and CDR2 YNFKEQ. V lost 7 bases, J lost 0 bases, and 6 bases stayed unmatched. CDR3 length equals 15 residues. Axillary draining lymph nodes of breast cancer patients supplied the node samples.

J is TRBJ2-1 and V is TRBV4-2; 7 bases align to TRBD2. The receptor comes from a female donor with breast cancer. Some clones in this sample may be carry-over from other donors' samples. The source material was axillary lymph node tissue. The CDR3 loop reads CASKRGSSSYNEQFF. The DNA of the CDR3 is TGTGCCAGCAAGCGGGGCAGCAGCTCCTACAATGAGCAGTTCTTC.